These 8 T cell receptor beta chains share one sample of origin, sequenced in a study of identical twins. TCRdb re-derived calls from the 5' RACE reads in MiXCR, one entry per CDR3 protein. The table shows roughly 200,000 distinct CDR3 sequences, with around 6.8% occurring only once. The same data also went into a second study, on yellow fever vaccine responses in identical twins.

Input material: memory (CD45RO+) T cells sorted from blood. These TCRs come from a woman aged 18-35 years in good health.

This clonotype appeared a few times. In DNA, the CDR3 is TGCAGTGCTCGTAGACTAGCGGGGTCCACCGGGGAGCTGTTTTTT. Its protein product is CSARRLAGSTGELFF. J is TRBJ2-2 and V is TRBV20-1; 11 bases are a match to TRBD2. J was trimmed by 4 bases and V by 5 bases; bases with no gene match: 6. The CDR3 extends over 15 amino acids. CDR1 and CDR2 (germline): DFQATT, SNEGSKA (reference sequence).

Points on this clonotype: A much more abundant neighbour one base away suggests this may be a read error. The chain has TRBV20-1 and TRBJ2-3; D remains ambiguous. CDR3 length equals 12 residues. In germline, CDR1 is DFQATT, CDR2 SNEGSKA (reference sequence). Trimming took 1 base from V and 2 from J, leaving 4 bases between them. The CDR3, as DNA: TGCAGTGCTAGAGGGGCCACAGATACGCAGTATTTT. Amino acids: CSARGATDTQYF.

This clonotype has a count of ten or more. The V gene is TRBV20-1, the J gene TRBJ2-5; TRBD2 agrees at 11 bases. The V and J ends lost 0 bases and 2 bases, in that order; junction bases with no gene match: 11. There are 18 residues in the CDR3. CDR1 DFQATT and CDR2 SNEGSKA come from the germline V gene (reference sequence). The CDR3, as DNA: TGCAGTGCTAGAGATAATAGCGGGAGGGCCTGGTGGCAAGAGACCCAGTACTTC. This sequence encodes CSARDNSGRAWWQETQYF.

This clonotype has a handful of counts. The V call is TRBV7-9, the J call TRBJ2-7, with D perhaps matching TRBD2 (6 bases). CDR1 is SEHNR, CDR2 FQNEAQ, per germline (reference sequence). The V end lost 4 bases, the J end lost 0 bases, and 13 bases lay between the germline ends. The length of the CDR3 is 15 residues. Here the CDR3 DNA reads TGTGCCAGCAGCTCCCTAGCGCAGAGCTCCTACGAGCAGTACTTC. It is translated as CASSSLAQSSYEQYF.

This chain joins TRBV7-9 and TRBJ2-1; TRBD2 matches at 7 bases. This CDR3 has 16 residues. V gave up 4 bases and J gave up 3 bases; unmatched junction bases: 9. From germline, CDR1 is SEHNR and CDR2 FQNEAQ (reference sequence). Here the CDR3 DNA reads TGTGCCAGCAGCTATACTCTAGCGGACGACTACAATGAGCAGTTCTTC. This codes for CASSYTLADDYNEQFF.

The table lists this clonotype with many counts. V and J are TRBV4-2 and TRBJ2-7, with 10 bases fitting TRBD2. Germline lookup yields CDR1 LGHNA and CDR2 YNFKEQ. Trimming cost V 0 bases and J 0 bases; bases outside gene matches: 2. This CDR3 is 16 amino acids long. In DNA, the CDR3 is TGTGCCAGCAGCCAAGAGGTAGCGGGGGGCTCCTACGAGCAGTACTTC. Translation: CASSQEVAGGSYEQYF.

This clonotype turned up a few times. The chain links TRBV19 to TRBJ2-1, with D perhaps TRBD1 (5 bases). Germline V CDR1 and CDR2: LNHDA, SQIVND (reference sequence). The V and J ends lost 2 bases and 0 bases respectively, with 8 bases between them. CDR3 length: 15 residues. CDR3 sequence reads: CASSIIRGSYNEQFF. In DNA form, the CDR3 reads TGTGCCAGTAGTATAATTAGGGGCTCCTACAATGAGCAGTTCTTC.

This rearrangement joins TRBV20-1 to TRBJ2-2; 7 positions match TRBD1. This CDR3 spans 14 amino acids. V lost 2 bases to trimming and J lost 2 bases; unmatched junction nucleotides: 2. Germline V gene lookup returns CDR1 DFQATT and CDR2 SNEGSKA (reference sequence). CDR3: CSARRQGNTGELFF. The CDR3 nucleotides are TGCAGTGCTAGAAGACAGGGTAACACCGGGGAGCTGTTTTTT.